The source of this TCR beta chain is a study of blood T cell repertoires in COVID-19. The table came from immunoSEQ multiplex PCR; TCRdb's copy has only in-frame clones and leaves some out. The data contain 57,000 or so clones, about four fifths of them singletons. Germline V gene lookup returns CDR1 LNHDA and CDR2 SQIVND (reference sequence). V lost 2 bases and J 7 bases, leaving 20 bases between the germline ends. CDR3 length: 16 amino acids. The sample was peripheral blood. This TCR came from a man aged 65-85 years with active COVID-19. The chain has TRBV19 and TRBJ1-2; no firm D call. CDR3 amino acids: CASSIMGRVSSRGYTF. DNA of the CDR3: TGTGCCAGTAGTATAATGGGGAGGGTCAGCTCCCGTGGCTACACCTTC.